These 21 T cell receptor beta chains came from one sample sequenced in a study of blood T cells in healthy people across ages. The use of a sample-barcoded 5' primer and a J-beta primer mix characterized a second PCR of 7 to 11 cycles. MiXCR, run by TCRdb on the 5' RACE reads, gives a single entry per CDR3 protein. Here the sample spans 650,000 to 700,000 distinct CDR3 sequences, more than 45% being singletons. The sequencing input was blood. These receptors all come from a woman older than 75 in good health.

There are many counts of this clonotype. This chain uses TRBV29-1 with TRBJ2-1; 9 bases map to TRBD2. Germline-derived CDR1 and CDR2 are SQVTM and ANQGSEA. The CDR3 consists of 14 residues. The junction had 7 bases not matched to a gene; V was cut back by 6 bases and J by 4 bases. CDR3 bases: TGCAGCGTGCAGCGGGGGGACCTTTACAATGAGCAGTTCTTC. Residues: CSVQRGDLYNEQFF.

This chain connects TRBV7-6 to TRBJ2-1; TRBD2 matches 7 bases. The V and J ends lost 3 bases and 6 bases, in that order; junction bases with no gene match: 5. Germline V lookup: CDR1 SGHVS, CDR2 FNYEAQ. There are 14 residues in the CDR3. The CDR3 here is CASSLAGAVNEQFF. The CDR3 DNA follows: TGTGCCAGCAGCTTGGCGGGAGCGGTCAATGAGCAGTTCTTC.

On this clonotype itself: A much more abundant neighbour one base away suggests this may be a read error. V is TRBV28 and J is TRBJ2-3; possible D gene TRBD1, 5 bases. The CDR3 contains 15 residues. CDR1 and CDR2 (germline): MDHEN, SYDVKM. As DNA, the CDR3 is TGTGCCAGCAGTCCCTCGAGTTGGGGCACAGATGCGCAGTATTTT. This encodes CASSPSSWGTDAQYF.

The rearrangement uses TRBV19 and TRBJ2-2, with D perhaps matching TRBD2 (5 bases). The CDR3 runs to 12 residues. Germline V gene lookup returns CDR1 LNHDA and CDR2 SQIVND (reference sequence). V was clipped by 6 bases and J by 13 bases, with 15 bases between them. As DNA, the CDR3 is TGTGCCAGTAGCACCTCAAATGCGGGGCTGTTTTTT. Protein: CASSTSNAGLFF.

This chain links TRBV29-1 with TRBJ2-5; D not resolved. There are 12 residues in the CDR3. The germline V gene encodes CDR1 SQVTM and CDR2 ANQGSEA. V lost 4 bases and J lost 11, with 17 bases in between. CDR3: CSVASGFGEQYF. The CDR3 DNA reads as TGCAGCGTTGCCTCCGGTTTTGGAGAGCAGTACTTC.

The V gene is TRBV3-1, the J gene TRBJ2-7; D may be TRBD1 (6 bases). The CDR3 spans 15 residues. V lost 1 base, J lost 3 bases, and 13 bases lay in between. Germline loops: CDR1 LGHDT, CDR2 YNNKEL (reference sequence). CDR3 region: CASSQVHRANYEQYF. The DNA for the CDR3 is TGTGCCAGCAGCCAAGTGCACAGGGCGAACTACGAGCAGTACTTC.

The chain uses TRBV5-1 and TRBJ1-2, with D tentatively TRBD1 (6 bases). Germline CDR1 SGHRS, CDR2 YFSETQ. This CDR3 comprises 14 residues. The V end was cut by 0 bases, the J end by 6 bases, with 12 bases between. The CDR3 here is CASSLAQGTDGYTF. DNA of the CDR3: TGCGCCAGCAGCTTGGCCCAGGGGACGGATGGCTACACCTTC.

This clonotype has a handful of counts. V and J are TRBV2 and TRBJ1-5; D perhaps matches TRBD1 (6 bases). CDR1 SNHLY and CDR2 FYNNEI come from the germline V gene. Trimming shortened V by 5 bases and J by 0 bases, and 8 bases separated the two germline ends. The CDR3 is made up of 14 amino acids. In nucleotides, the CDR3 is TGTGCCAGCAGTCGACAGGCTAGCAATCAGCCCCAGCATTTT. This sequence encodes CASSRQASNQPQHF. The full variable domain, rest sourced from reference TRBV2 and TRBJ1-5, is EPEVTQTPSHQVTQMGQEVILRCVPISNHLYFYWYRQILGQKVEFLVSFYNNEISEKSEIFDDQFSVERPDGSNFTLKIRSTKLEDSAMYFCASSRQASNQPQHFGDGTRLSIL.

The gene calls are TRBV15 and TRBJ2-5; 13 bases fit TRBD2. V gave up 1 base and J gave up 5 bases; unmatched junction bases: 7. In germline, CDR1 is LNHNV, CDR2 YYDKDF (reference sequence). CDR3 size: 17 residues. The chain's CDR3 is CATSRVGLAGVVETQYF. The CDR3 DNA follows: TGTGCCACCAGCAGAGTAGGACTAGCGGGAGTGGTGGAGACCCAGTACTTC.

This clonotype occurred many times. This may be a read error, as it is one base from a much larger clone. Here the CDR3 DNA reads TGCAGCGCCTCGGGCCTACCTCGAAATGAGCAGTACTTC. This sequence encodes CSASGLPRNEQYF. The chain is built from TRBV29-1 and TRBJ2-5, with D unclear. The germline V and J ends were trimmed by 7 bases and 11 bases, with 23 bases remaining between them. Germline-derived CDR1 and CDR2 are SQVTM and ANQGSEA. The CDR3 runs 13 residues.

As to this clonotype: A much larger clone lies a single base off, so this may be a read error. The genes are TRBV25-1 and TRBJ2-7, with 8 bases identical to TRBD1. After removal of 2 bases from V and 6 bases from J, the junction contained 9 bases not matched to a gene. Germline loops: CDR1 MGHDK, CDR2 SYGVNS. The CDR3 is 15 residues long. This CDR3 is CASSEVPGQGPEQYF. CDR3 nucleotides: TGTGCCAGCAGTGAAGTTCCAGGACAGGGACCCGAGCAGTACTTC.

Comment on this clonotype: It may be a read error: a sequence one base away is much more abundant. The gene calls are TRBV5-1 and TRBJ2-5, with D possibly TRBD2 on 6 matching bases. The CDR3 runs 14 residues. Germline CDR1 SGHRS, CDR2 YFSETQ. CDR3 sequence (DNA): TGCGCCAGCAGCTTGACGGCGGGGCAAGAGGCCCAGTACTTC. It specifies CASSLTAGQEAQYF.

This chain uses TRBV20-1 with TRBJ2-1, with TRBD1 identical over 8 bases. The CDR3 totals 13 residues. The V gene's germline CDR1 is DFQATT and CDR2 SNEGSKA (reference sequence). The trim removed 3 bases at V and 9 bases at J, leaving 7 bases unmatched. The CDR3 coding sequence is TGCAGTGCTAGGGAGACAGGGGTCAGTGAGCAGTTCTTC. Residues: CSARETGVSEQFF.

The chain has TRBV12-3 or TRBV12-4 and TRBJ2-7; TRBD2 matches 7 bases. V lost 6 bases to trimming and J lost 4 bases; unmatched junction nucleotides: 6. This CDR3 contains 13 residues. The CDR3 region has the DNA TGTGCCAGCAGGGATACTAGCGCGTACGAGCAGTACTTC. Translated, it gives CASRDTSAYEQYF.

The chain employs TRBV6-6 and TRBJ1-6, with D tentatively TRBD1 (5 bases). The CDR3 totals 13 residues. Germline values: CDR1 MNHNY, CDR2 SVGAGI (reference sequence). Trimming removed 5 bases at V and 15 bases at J, with 17 bases between. The DNA of the CDR3 is TGTGCCAGCAGTCGCCAGGGTTTGGACGGCCTCCACTTT. Translating it yields CASSRQGLDGLHF.

This clonotype was seen a few times. This sequence joins TRBV4-1 and TRBJ2-1, with D tentatively TRBD2 (6 bases). Trimming shortened V by 0 bases and J by 0 bases, and 12 bases separated the two germline ends. Germline values: CDR1 MGHRA, CDR2 YSYEKL. The CDR3 contains 17 residues. This CDR3 reads CASSQDWEAGSYNEQFF. CDR3 in DNA: TGCGCCAGCAGCCAAGATTGGGAAGCGGGCTCCTACAATGAGCAGTTCTTC.

This clonotype was seen more than once but under ten times. The rearrangement uses TRBV4-1 and TRBJ2-7; 8 nucleotides agree with TRBD2. This CDR3 comprises 15 residues. J was trimmed by 2 bases and V by 1 base; bases with no gene match: 4. CDR1 is MGHRA and CDR2 is YSYEKL in the germline V gene. CDR3 in DNA: TGCGCCAGCAGCCAAGTAAGAGCGGGAGCCTACGAGCAGTACTTC. Translated: CASSQVRAGAYEQYF.

This clonotype was counted many times. V usage is TRBV27 and J usage is TRBJ2-1, with a weak D call TRBD2 (7 bases). Germline V gene data show CDR1 as MNHEY and CDR2 as SMNVEV (reference sequence). V lost 8 bases and J 13 bases, leaving 15 bases between the germline ends. The CDR3 is made up of 11 amino acids. The CDR3 region is CASSTGGEQFF. CDR3 coding DNA: TGTGCCAGCTCGACGGGGGGCGAACAGTTCTTC.

This clonotype was found many times. The chain uses TRBV29-1 and TRBJ2-1, with D perhaps TRBD1 or TRBD2 (5 bases each). Trimming removed 3 bases from V and 10 bases from J, with 13 bases in between. CDR1 is SQVTM, CDR2 ANQGSEA, per germline. The CDR3 has 12 residues. This CDR3 is CSVDRDLREQFF. The DNA of the CDR3 is TGCAGCGTTGATCGGGACCTCCGAGAGCAGTTCTTC.

The gene calls are TRBV7-9 and TRBJ2-1; D tentatively fits TRBD1 or TRBD2 (6 bases each). The CDR3 runs 17 residues. Deletions cut 0 bases from V and 4 bases from J, with 16 bases between. The germline V gene encodes CDR1 SEHNR and CDR2 FQNEAQ (reference sequence). The CDR3 DNA reads TGTGCCAGCAGCTTAGCCCCGGGCGGGGACAAATACAATGAGCAGTTCTTC. Translating gives CASSLAPGGDKYNEQFF.

V is TRBV12-3 or TRBV12-4 and J is TRBJ1-6; no firm D call. Trimming shortened V by 5 bases and J by 7 bases, and 9 bases separated the two germline ends. The CDR3 sequence is 13 residues long. The CDR3: CASSVVGNSPLHF. The CDR3 DNA sequence: TGTGCCAGCAGTGTGGTGGGGAATTCACCCCTCCACTTT.